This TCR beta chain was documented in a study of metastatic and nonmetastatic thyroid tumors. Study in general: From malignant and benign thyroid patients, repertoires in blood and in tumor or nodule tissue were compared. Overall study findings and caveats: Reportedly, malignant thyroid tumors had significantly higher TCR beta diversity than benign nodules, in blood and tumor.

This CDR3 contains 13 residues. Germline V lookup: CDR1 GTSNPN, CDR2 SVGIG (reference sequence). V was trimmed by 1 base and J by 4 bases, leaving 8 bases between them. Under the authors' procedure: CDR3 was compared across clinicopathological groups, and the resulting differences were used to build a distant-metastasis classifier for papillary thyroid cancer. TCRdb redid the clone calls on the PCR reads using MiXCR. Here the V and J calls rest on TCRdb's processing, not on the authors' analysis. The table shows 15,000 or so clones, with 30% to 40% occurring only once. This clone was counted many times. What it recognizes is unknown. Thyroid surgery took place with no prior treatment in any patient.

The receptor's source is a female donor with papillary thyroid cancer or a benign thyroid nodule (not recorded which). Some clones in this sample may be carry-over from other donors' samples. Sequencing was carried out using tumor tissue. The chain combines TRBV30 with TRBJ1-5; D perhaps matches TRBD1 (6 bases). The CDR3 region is CAWSGQENQPQHF. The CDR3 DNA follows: TGTGCCTGGAGTGGACAGGAGAATCAGCCCCAGCATTTT. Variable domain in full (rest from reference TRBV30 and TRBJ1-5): SQTIHQWPATLVQPVGSPLSLECTVEGTSNPNLYWYRQAAGRGLQLLFYSVGIGQISSEVPQNLSASRPQDRQFILSSKKLLLSDSGFYLCAWSGQENQPQHFGDGTRLSIL.